The clone carrying this T cell receptor beta chain was seen a single time. These data come from a study of T cell responses to AZD1222 COVID-19 vaccine. Measured with immunoSEQ multiplex PCR; TCRdb has only the in-frame clones, and not every one. Of over 110,000 clones in the sample, over 85% were seen once. Trimming took off 4 bases at V and 7 bases at J, with 25 bases between the two ends. Germline CDR1 reads PRHDT; CDR2 reads FYEKMQ (reference sequence). There are 17 residues in the CDR3. This sequence originates from an adult in good health. The V and J genes are TRBV13 and TRBJ1-2; D is perhaps TRBD1 (5 bases). The sample consisted of peripheral blood, taken on day 0 of AZD1222 vaccination. In nucleotides, the CDR3 is TGTGCCAGCAGCTCCACCGGGACCGGGAAGTTTATCGGTGGCTACACCTTC. Translating it yields CASSSTGTGKFIGGYTF.